The 18 T cell receptor beta chains below all came from one sample that was sequenced in a study of regulatory and conventional T cells in breast cancer (dated by TCRdb to about 2015). The library came from PCR. The sequencing machine was an Illumina MiSeq. TCRdb reprocessing: public reads trimmed at Q25 with fastp, clones called with MiXCR, in-frame beta chains kept. Identical CDR3 protein sequences are pooled into one entry, listed with their most common genes and DNA. Recorded for this sample are more than 15,000 distinct CDR3 sequences; around a third of them occurred a single time. In total, the top ten clones hold around 1.5% of the sample. The sample was conventional T cells from blood. All receptors derive from a female donor in good health.

The V and J genes are TRBV5-1 and TRBJ2-3; 8 positions match TRBD2. Germline CDR1 SGHRS, CDR2 YFSETQ. V gave up 0 bases and J gave up 1 base; unmatched junction bases: 7. The CDR3 has 17 amino acids. CDR3 nucleotide sequence: TGCGCCAGCAGCTTGGAAATAGCGGGGCTCGGCACAGATACGCAGTATTTT. Residues: CASSLEIAGLGTDTQYF. Variable domain in full (rest from reference TRBV5-1 and TRBJ2-3): KAGVTQTPRYLIKTRGQQVTLSCSPISGHRSVSWYQQTPGQGLQFLFEYFSETQRNKGNFPGRFSGRQFSNSRSEMNVSTLELGDSALYLCASSLEIAGLGTDTQYFGPGTRLTVL.

The rearrangement links TRBV6-1 to TRBJ1-1, with a possible D match to TRBD1 (6 bases). Trimming left V 5 bases short and J 4 bases short, with 11 bases between. The CDR3 runs 13 residues. Germline loops: CDR1 MNHNS, CDR2 SASEGT. The CDR3 DNA sequence: TGTGCCAGCAGTCAGAGGGGGGTCACTGAAGCTTTCTTT. This sequence encodes CASSQRGVTEAFF.

This clonotype occurred a few times. This chain connects TRBV7-3 to TRBJ2-1, with D unresolved. V was trimmed by 2 bases and J by 1 base, leaving 9 bases between them. In germline, CDR1 is SGHTA, CDR2 FQGTGA. This CDR3 spans 15 amino acids. The CDR3 protein is CASSLAAESYNEQFF. As DNA, the CDR3 is TGTGCCAGCAGCTTAGCGGCGGAATCCTACAATGAGCAGTTCTTC.

The sample holds a few counts of this clonotype. The rearrangement links TRBV7-2 to TRBJ2-4; 7 bases map to TRBD2. V shed 3 bases and J 3 bases; nucleotides not matched to a gene: 8. The CDR3 has 16 amino acids. Per germline, CDR1 SGHTA and CDR2 FQGNSA. DNA of the CDR3: TGTGCCAGCAGCTTTACGGGGGGTACAGTCAAAAACATTCAGTACTTC. It yields the protein CASSFTGGTVKNIQYF. Full variable domain (outside the CDR3, taken from reference TRBV7-2 and TRBJ2-4): GAGVSQSPSNKVTEKGKDVELRCDPISGHTALYWYRQSLGQGLEFLIYFQGNSAPDKSGLPSDRFSAERTGGSVSTLTIQRTQQEDSAVYLCASSFTGGTVKNIQYFGAGTRLSVL.

The chain employs TRBV4-1 and TRBJ2-1; D possibly corresponds to TRBD2 (6 bases). Germline loops: CDR1 MGHRA, CDR2 YSYEKL. Trimming cost V 0 bases and J 5 bases, with 14 bases left between them. The CDR3 has 16 amino acids. DNA of the CDR3: TGCGCCAGCAGCCAAGATCCTCGGACTATGAACAATGAGCAGTTCTTC. Translating gives CASSQDPRTMNNEQFF.

This clonotype was counted many times. V is TRBV5-1 and J is TRBJ1-5; weak D call: TRBD1 (6 bases). CDR3 length: 15 amino acids. Germline assignment: CDR1 SGHRS and CDR2 YFSETQ. Trimming cost V 0 bases and J 7 bases, with 14 bases left between them. CDR3 DNA: TGCGCCAGCAGCTTGGAGGGGGGACTTGCGCAGCCCCAGCATTTT. This sequence encodes CASSLEGGLAQPQHF.

The table lists this clonotype with a few counts. V usage is TRBV20-1 and J usage is TRBJ2-1; 10 bases fit TRBD2. The CDR3 totals 17 residues. J was trimmed by 7 bases and V by 6 bases; bases with no gene match: 18. CDR1 and CDR2 from the germline V gene are DFQATT and SNEGSKA (reference sequence). The CDR3 protein is CSANSVLTSGKLNEQFF. The CDR3 region has the DNA TGCAGTGCCAACAGCGTATTAACTAGCGGGAAGCTGAATGAGCAGTTCTTC.

Points on this clonotype: One base away lies a much larger clone, so this may be a sequencing read error. The chain links TRBV12-3 or TRBV12-4 to TRBJ1-5; D might be TRBD1 (5 bases). This CDR3 comprises 13 residues. V was clipped by 6 bases and J by 5 bases, with 11 bases between them. The CDR3 here is CASRHQGDQPQHF. The CDR3 nucleotides read TGTGCCAGCAGACATCAGGGAGATCAGCCCCAGCATTTT.

The DNA of the CDR3 is TGTGCCAGCAGTTCACCCCGCGGAGCACAGGGAACGAACACTGAAGCTTTCTTT. Translated: CASSSPRGAQGTNTEAFF. The chain has TRBV6-5 and TRBJ1-1, with D maybe TRBD1 (6 bases). V gave up 4 bases and J gave up 1 base, with 22 bases separating them. Germline lookup yields CDR1 MNHEY and CDR2 SVGAGI. The CDR3 is 18 residues long.

The rearrangement joins TRBV5-1 to TRBJ2-1; D might be TRBD1 or TRBD2, each matching 5 bases. Germline V lookup: CDR1 SGHRS, CDR2 YFSETQ. With 0 bases removed from V and 7 bases from J, the gap between germline ends came to 20 bases. The CDR3 extends over 17 amino acids. The CDR3 sequence is CASSLGPYRDPENEQFF. CDR3 coding DNA: TGCGCCAGCAGCTTGGGGCCTTACCGGGACCCGGAGAATGAGCAGTTCTTC. The entire variable domain, with the rest obtained from reference TRBV5-1 and TRBJ2-1, is as follows: KAGVTQTPRYLIKTRGQQVTLSCSPISGHRSVSWYQQTPGQGLQFLFEYFSETQRNKGNFPGRFSGRQFSNSRSEMNVSTLELGDSALYLCASSLGPYRDPENEQFFGPGTRLTVL.

This clonotype was detected a few times. The chain links TRBV5-1 to TRBJ2-7; TRBD1 agrees at 7 bases. Per the germline V gene, CDR1 is SGHRS and CDR2 is YFSETQ. J lost 0 bases, V lost 4 bases, and 7 bases had no gene match. The CDR3 is made up of 15 amino acids. CDR3 residues: CASSVRQGPSYEQYF. DNA of the CDR3: TGCGCCAGCAGCGTCAGACAGGGCCCCTCCTACGAGCAGTACTTC.

This clonotype was found a few times. The CDR3 sequence is CASSYRTGGRSEQFF. CDR3 DNA sequence: TGTGCCAGCAGCTACAGGACAGGGGGCAGAAGTGAGCAGTTCTTC. The gene calls are TRBV7-9 and TRBJ2-1, with TRBD1 matching 11 bases. The V gene's germline CDR1 is SEHNR and CDR2 FQNEAQ (reference sequence). The CDR3 length is 15 residues. J gave up 9 bases and V 4 bases, and 8 bases lay outside the gene matches.

Written as DNA, the CDR3 is TGTGCCAGCAGCCCGGGACTAGCGGGGAACAATGAGCAGTTCTTC. Amino acids: CASSPGLAGNNEQFF. The chain carries TRBV11-2 and TRBJ2-1, with 13 bases lining up with TRBD2. Germline V gives CDR1 SGHAT, CDR2 FQNNGV. The CDR3 has 15 residues. V was clipped by 5 bases and J by 5 bases; unmatched bases: 3.

This clonotype appeared a few times. The genes are TRBV3-1 and TRBJ1-6; 7 bases match TRBD1. The CDR3 length is 15 residues. The J segment lost 7 bases and the V segment lost 4 bases, leaving 7 bases of the junction unmatched. The germline CDR1 and CDR2 sequences are LGHDT and YNNKEL (reference sequence). CDR3: CASSPLRQGNSPLHF. The CDR3 DNA is TGTGCCAGCAGCCCCTTAAGACAGGGAAATTCACCCCTCCACTTT. The entire variable domain, with the rest obtained from reference TRBV3-1 and TRBJ1-6, is as follows: DTAVSQTPKYLVTQMGNDKSIKCEQNLGHDTMYWYKQDSKKFLKIMFSYNNKELIINETVPNRFSPKSPDKAHLNLHINSLELGDSAVYFCASSPLRQGNSPLHFGNGTRLTVT.

This rearrangement joins TRBV12-3 or TRBV12-4 to TRBJ1-1, with D hard to call. The CDR3 spans 13 residues. V dropped 8 bases and J dropped 5 bases, with 15 bases sitting between them. This CDR3 is CASCRVEFTEAFF. For the CDR3, the DNA is TGTGCCAGCTGTCGGGTTGAATTTACTGAAGCTTTCTTT.

This chain links TRBV6-5 with TRBJ1-2; weak D call: TRBD1 (5 bases). Trimming removed 6 bases from V and 8 bases from J, with 19 bases in between. Germline CDR1 is MNHEY and CDR2 is SVGAGI. The CDR3 runs 14 residues. CDR3 in amino acids: CASSRSPRDGGYTF. CDR3 in DNA: TGTGCCAGCAGCCGTTCCCCCAGGGACGGGGGCTACACCTTC.

J is TRBJ2-2 and V is TRBV10-2, with 9 nucleotides matching TRBD2. Germline values: CDR1 WSHSY, CDR2 SAAADI. The CDR3 spans 18 residues. Trimming took 7 bases from V and 5 from J; bases not matched to a gene: 17. In nucleotides, the CDR3 is TGCGCCAGCACTAAGTATAGCGGGAGATCGGTTAATACCGGGGAGCTGTTTTTT. This translates into CASTKYSGRSVNTGELFF.

As to this clonotype: Given a much more abundant clone one base away, this may be a read error. V usage is TRBV19 and J usage is TRBJ2-1; D might be TRBD2 (6 bases). CDR3 length: 15 amino acids. Germline V gene data show CDR1 as LNHDA and CDR2 as SQIVND (reference sequence). DNA for the CDR3: TGTGCCAGTAGTATGGGGCAGGTGGACTACAATAAGCAGTTCTTC. Amino acids: CASSMGQVDYNKQFF.